The 21 T cell receptor beta chains listed next were all sequenced from one sample in a study of blood T cell repertoires in COVID-19. Measured with immunoSEQ multiplex PCR; TCRdb has only the in-frame clones, and not every one. The sample shows about 340,000 clones, around 82% of them seen only once. What was sequenced was peripheral blood. All receptors derive from a man aged 30 to 39 with active or convalescent COVID-19.

V is TRBV7-2 and J is TRBJ1-5, with TRBD1 as a possible D gene (5 bases). The CDR3 length is 16 residues. Trimming took off 1 base at V and 7 bases at J, with 17 bases between the two ends. From germline, CDR1 is SGHTA and CDR2 FQGNSA. The CDR3 DNA reads as TGTGCCAGCAGCTTAGAATCGGACCCCCGGGGGCAGCCCCAGCATTTT. Its translation is CASSLESDPRGQPQHF. The full variable domain, in which reference TRBV7-2 and TRBJ1-5 provide the parts outside the CDR3, is GAGVSQSPSNKVTEKGKDVELRCDPISGHTALYWYRQSLGQGLEFLIYFQGNSAPDKSGLPSDRFSAERTGGSVSTLTIQRTQQEDSAVYLCASSLESDPRGQPQHFGDGTRLSIL.

The chain combines TRBV6-1 with TRBJ1-1; TRBD1 aligns across 8 bases. CDR3 size: 18 residues. With V trimmed by 1 base and J by 5 bases, 15 bases remained unmatched. Looked up from germline, CDR1 is MNHNS and CDR2 is SASEGT. For the CDR3, the DNA is TGTGCCAGCAGTGAAGTGGGGAGGGGCCGCAGGGGGCGGACTGAAGCTTTCTTT. This sequence encodes CASSEVGRGRRGRTEAFF.

This clone came up a few times. This chain links TRBV9 with TRBJ2-1, with D tentatively TRBD1 (5 bases). V was cut by 1 base and J by 8 bases, with 7 bases left in between. There are 12 residues in the CDR3. Germline CDR1 is SGDLS and CDR2 is YYNGEE. The DNA of the CDR3 is TGTGCCAGCAGCGTATGGGGCCATGAGCAGTTCTTC. This sequence encodes CASSVWGHEQFF.

The chain joins TRBV7-9 to TRBJ2-7; D gene ambiguous. Germline V gene sequence: CDR1 SEHNR, CDR2 FQNEAQ (reference sequence). V was shortened by 5 bases and J by 1 base, with 9 bases between the two germline ends. The CDR3 is 13 amino acids. The CDR3 DNA follows: TGTGCCAGCAGCGGTACGGAGTCCTACGAGCAGTACTTC. Translated, it gives CASSGTESYEQYF.

This chain's CDR3 is CASSLLRGEGSYEQYF. The CDR3 DNA reads as TGTGCCAGCAGCTTGCTCCGGGGGGAGGGATCCTACGAGCAGTACTTC. The chain carries TRBV5-6 and TRBJ2-7; 7 nucleotides line up with TRBD2. The germline CDR1 and CDR2 sequences are SGHDT and YYEEEE. Trimming took 1 base from V and 1 from J; bases not matched to a gene: 8. The CDR3 totals 16 residues.

The chain is built from TRBV5-1 and TRBJ2-1, with 12 bases identical to TRBD2. This CDR3 spans 18 amino acids. CDR1 is SGHRS and CDR2 is YFSETQ in the germline V gene. After removal of 1 base from V and 2 bases from J, the junction contained 7 bases not matched to a gene. CDR3 coding DNA: TGCGCCAGCAGCTTGCCCAGGACTAGCGGGAACCCCTACAATGAGCAGTTCTTC. Its protein product is CASSLPRTSGNPYNEQFF.

V usage is TRBV6-2 or TRBV6-3 and J usage is TRBJ2-7; TRBD2 aligns across 7 bases. Germline V gene lookup returns CDR1 MNHEY and CDR2 SVGEGT. The CDR3 totals 15 residues. J was trimmed by 0 bases and V by 4 bases; bases with no gene match: 6. The CDR3 DNA reads as TGTGCCAGCAGTTGGGCGGGGGTCTCCTCCTACGAGCAGTACTTC. Translating it yields CASSWAGVSSYEQYF.

The chain employs TRBV27 and TRBJ2-3, with D possibly matching TRBD2 (6 bases). The CDR3 is 16 amino acids. Trimming cost V 4 bases and J 6 bases, with 20 bases left between them. Germline lookup yields CDR1 MNHEY and CDR2 SMNVEV (reference sequence). The DNA for the CDR3 is TGTGCCAGCAGTTACTTCGTAACTAGGAGGGAGGATACGCAGTATTTT. Translated: CASSYFVTRREDTQYF.

This chain uses TRBV4-1 with TRBJ2-7, with 10 bases matching TRBD1. The CDR3 extends over 17 amino acids. Germline CDR1 reads MGHRA; CDR2 reads YSYEKL. V was pared by 3 bases and J by 2 bases, with 10 bases of the junction left unmatched. The CDR3 coding sequence is TGCGCCAGCAGCCACACTCCGGGACAGGGGTTTCCCTACGAGCAGTACTTC. Translating gives CASSHTPGQGFPYEQYF.

This chain connects TRBV12-3 or TRBV12-4 to TRBJ1-2, with D unresolved. V gave up 6 bases and J gave up 7 bases, with 15 bases separating them. The CDR3 runs 13 residues. This CDR3 is CASSLREGFGYTF. CDR3 sequence (DNA): TGTGCCAGCAGCCTGCGGGAAGGGTTTGGCTACACCTTC.

The V call is TRBV5-1, the J call TRBJ1-6; weak D call: TRBD1 (5 bases). The germline CDR1 and CDR2 sequences are SGHRS and YFSETQ. This CDR3 is 16 amino acids long. V was cut by 0 bases and J by 4 bases, with 11 bases left in between. The CDR3 DNA sequence: TGCGCCAGCAGCTTGGCCGGCAGGGCTTATAATTCACCCCTCCACTTT. It codes for CASSLAGRAYNSPLHF.

The chain carries TRBV3-1 (or the pseudogene TRBV3-2) and TRBJ2-1, with 11 nucleotides matching TRBD2. J gave up 9 bases and V 2 bases, and 6 bases lay outside the gene matches. The CDR3 has 15 residues. Germline V gene sequence: CDR1 LGHDT, CDR2 YNNKEL (reference sequence). The CDR3 DNA reads TGTGCCAGCAGCCAATTTCTAGCGGGGGGCGGTGAGCAGTTCTTC. It yields the protein CASSQFLAGGGEQFF.

The chain is built from TRBV4-1 and TRBJ1-5; D is possibly TRBD1 (5 bases). V was trimmed by 1 base and J by 1 base, leaving 11 bases between them. The CDR3 is made up of 16 amino acids. Germline CDR1 MGHRA, CDR2 YSYEKL. This CDR3 is CASSQGAGSSNQPQHF. CDR3 nucleotides: TGCGCCAGCAGCCAAGGGGCAGGGTCGAGCAATCAGCCCCAGCATTTT.

The chain combines TRBV2 with TRBJ1-2; D ambiguous. CDR1 SNHLY and CDR2 FYNNEI come from the germline V gene. The V gene lost 4 bases and the J gene lost 0 bases, with 18 bases spanning the gap. The CDR3 has 17 amino acids. CDR3 DNA: TGTGCCAGCAGTGCTCGCGGGGTACTATTGGCTAACTATGGCTACACCTTC. Protein sequence: CASSARGVLLANYGYTF.

The chain joins TRBV11-3 to TRBJ2-7, with TRBD1 as a possible D gene (5 bases). Trimming pared 0 bases from V and 6 bases from J, leaving 12 bases between. Germline assignment: CDR1 SGHNT and CDR2 YENEEA. The CDR3 extends over 14 amino acids. Here the CDR3 DNA reads TGTGCCAGCAGCTTAGATATGGACATAGCCGAGCAGTACTTC. Encoded protein: CASSLDMDIAEQYF.

The chain has TRBV3-1 (or the pseudogene TRBV3-2) and TRBJ1-3; D remains ambiguous. The length of the CDR3 is 16 residues. The V gene lost 4 bases and the J gene lost 4 bases, with 17 bases spanning the gap. The V gene's germline CDR1 is LGHDT and CDR2 YNNKEL (reference sequence). The CDR3 bases are TGTGCCAGCAGCCGGCCTTCGGGAAAACTCGGAAACACCATATATTTT. This gives the protein CASSRPSGKLGNTIYF.

CDR3 bases: TGTGCCAGAAGGACAGGGAGCAATTCACCCCTCCACTTT. It specifies CARRTGSNSPLHF. The chain combines TRBV30 with TRBJ1-6, with 8 bases aligning to TRBD1. V shed 8 bases, J shed 7 bases, and the junction held 7 bases outside the gene matches. Germline-derived CDR1 and CDR2 are GTSNPN and SVGIG (reference sequence). This CDR3 has 13 amino acids. The full variable domain, completed using reference TRBV30 and TRBJ1-6, is SQTIHQWPATLVQPVGSPLSLECTVEGTSNPNLYWYRQAAGRGLQLLFYSVGIGQISSEVPQNLSASRPQDRQFILSSKKLLLSDSGFYLCARRTGSNSPLHFGNGTRLTVT.

The rearrangement links TRBV11-3 to TRBJ2-2; 8 bases fit TRBD2. Germline CDR1 SGHNT, CDR2 YENEEA. CDR3 length: 16 amino acids. Losses at the gene ends were 2 bases for V and 3 bases for J; bases not matched to a gene: 5. CDR3 nucleotide sequence: TGTGCCAGCAGCTTAAGCGGGAGCGCAGACACCGGGGAGCTGTTTTTT. This translates into CASSLSGSADTGELFF.

The chain carries TRBV6-5 and TRBJ2-5; TRBD2 matches 9 bases. Trimming cost V 6 bases and J 4 bases; bases outside gene matches: 9. Germline CDR1 and CDR2: MNHEY and SVGAGI. This CDR3 contains 15 residues. This CDR3 reads CASRGRGLAGETQYF. The CDR3 DNA reads TGTGCCAGCAGAGGAAGGGGACTAGCAGGAGAGACCCAGTACTTC.

This clone has more than one count but fewer than ten. This chain connects TRBV7-3 to TRBJ2-2; D possibly corresponds to TRBD2 (6 bases). This CDR3 contains 14 residues. Germline V CDR1 and CDR2: SGHTA, FQGTGA. Trimming took off 5 bases at V and 7 bases at J, with 14 bases between the two ends. The CDR3 DNA reads TGTGCCAGCAGCCCAGACACTAGCTTCGGGGAGCTGTTTTTT. Translated, it gives CASSPDTSFGELFF.

The chain has TRBV7-9 and TRBJ2-1; 12 nucleotides align to TRBD2. Per the germline V gene, CDR1 is SEHNR and CDR2 is FQNEAQ (reference sequence). The CDR3 spans 13 residues. The junction had 7 bases not matched to a gene; V was cut back by 10 bases and J by 9 bases. CDR3 coding DNA: TGTGCCAAGGCTAGCGGGGGGGCAAGTGAGCAGTTCTTC. Protein: CAKASGGASEQFF.